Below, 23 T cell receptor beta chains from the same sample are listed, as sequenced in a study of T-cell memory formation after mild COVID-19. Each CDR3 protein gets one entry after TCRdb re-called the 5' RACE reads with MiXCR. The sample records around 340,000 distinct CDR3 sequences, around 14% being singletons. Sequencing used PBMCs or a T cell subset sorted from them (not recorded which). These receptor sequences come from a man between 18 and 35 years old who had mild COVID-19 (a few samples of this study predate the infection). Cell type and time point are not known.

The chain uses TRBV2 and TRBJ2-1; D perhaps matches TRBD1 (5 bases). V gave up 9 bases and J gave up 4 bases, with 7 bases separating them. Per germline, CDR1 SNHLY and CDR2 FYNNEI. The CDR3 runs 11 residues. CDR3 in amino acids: CASRQYNEQFF. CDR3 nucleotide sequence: TGTGCCAGTAGACAGTACAATGAGCAGTTCTTC.

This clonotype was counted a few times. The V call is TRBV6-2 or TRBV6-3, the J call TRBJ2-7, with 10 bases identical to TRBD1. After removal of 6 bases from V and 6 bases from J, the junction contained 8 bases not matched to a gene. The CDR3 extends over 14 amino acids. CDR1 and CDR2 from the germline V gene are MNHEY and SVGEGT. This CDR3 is CASSTRQGAIEQYV. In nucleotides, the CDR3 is TGTGCCAGCAGCACACGACAGGGGGCCATCGAGCAGTACGTC.

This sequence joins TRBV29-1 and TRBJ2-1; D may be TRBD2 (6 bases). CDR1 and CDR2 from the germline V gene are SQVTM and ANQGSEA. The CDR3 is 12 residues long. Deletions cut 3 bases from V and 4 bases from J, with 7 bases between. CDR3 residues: CSVDAGYNEQFF. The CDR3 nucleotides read TGCAGCGTTGATGCGGGATACAATGAGCAGTTCTTC.

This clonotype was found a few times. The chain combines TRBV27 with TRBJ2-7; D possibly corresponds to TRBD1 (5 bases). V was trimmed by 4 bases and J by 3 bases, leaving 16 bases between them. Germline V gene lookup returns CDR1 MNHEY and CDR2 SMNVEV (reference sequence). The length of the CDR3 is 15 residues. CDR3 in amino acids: CASSYTTATFYEQYF. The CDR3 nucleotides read TGTGCCAGCAGTTATACGACAGCCACCTTCTACGAGCAGTACTTC.

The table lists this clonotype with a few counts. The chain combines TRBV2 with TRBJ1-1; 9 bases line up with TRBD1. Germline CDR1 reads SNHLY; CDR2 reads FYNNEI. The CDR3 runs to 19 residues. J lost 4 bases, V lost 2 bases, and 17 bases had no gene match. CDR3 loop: CASSERWGGQGQRGTEAFF. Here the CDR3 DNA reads TGTGCCAGCAGTGAAAGGTGGGGGGGACAGGGCCAGAGAGGCACTGAAGCTTTCTTT.

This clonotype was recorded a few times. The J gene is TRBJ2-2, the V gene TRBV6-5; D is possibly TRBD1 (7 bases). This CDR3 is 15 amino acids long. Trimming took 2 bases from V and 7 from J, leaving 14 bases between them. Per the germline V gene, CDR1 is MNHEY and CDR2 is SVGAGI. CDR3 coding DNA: TGTGCCAGCAGTTACCGGAGGGGGCAGGACGGGGAGCTGTTTTTT. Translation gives CASSYRRGQDGELFF.

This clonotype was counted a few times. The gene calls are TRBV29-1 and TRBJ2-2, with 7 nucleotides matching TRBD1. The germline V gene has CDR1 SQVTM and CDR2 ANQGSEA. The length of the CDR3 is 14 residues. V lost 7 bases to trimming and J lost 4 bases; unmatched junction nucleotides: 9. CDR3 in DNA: TGCAGCGCCTATTGGGCAGGGGGCACCGGGGAGCTGTTTTTT. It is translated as CSAYWAGGTGELFF.

The CDR3, as DNA: TGTGCCAGCACCGATCTAGCGGGGGGAGACTACGAGCAGTACTTC. Translating gives CASTDLAGGDYEQYF. The V gene is TRBV6-6, the J gene TRBJ2-7; the match to TRBD2 covers 11 bases. Germline V CDR1 and CDR2: MNHNY, SVGAGI (reference sequence). The CDR3 totals 15 residues. V shed 7 bases and J 3 bases; nucleotides not matched to a gene: 8.

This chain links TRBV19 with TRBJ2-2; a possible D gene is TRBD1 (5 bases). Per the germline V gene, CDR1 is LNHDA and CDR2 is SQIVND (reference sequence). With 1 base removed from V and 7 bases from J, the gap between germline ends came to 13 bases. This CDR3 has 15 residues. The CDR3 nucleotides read TGTGCCAGTAGTATAGTGGGCCAGGGCGACGGGGAGCTGTTTTTT. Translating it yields CASSIVGQGDGELFF.

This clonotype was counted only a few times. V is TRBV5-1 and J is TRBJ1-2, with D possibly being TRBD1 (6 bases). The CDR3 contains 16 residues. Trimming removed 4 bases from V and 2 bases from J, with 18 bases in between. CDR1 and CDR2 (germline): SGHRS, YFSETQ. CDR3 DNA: TGCGCCAGCAGCCCAGGTGGGGGGGCGGAGAACTATGGCTACACCTTC. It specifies CASSPGGGAENYGYTF.

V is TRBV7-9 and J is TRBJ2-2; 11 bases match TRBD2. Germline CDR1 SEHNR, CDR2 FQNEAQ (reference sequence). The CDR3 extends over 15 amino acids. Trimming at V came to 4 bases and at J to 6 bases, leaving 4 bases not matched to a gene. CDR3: CASSSGLAAPGELFF. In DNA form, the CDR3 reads TGTGCCAGCAGCTCGGGACTAGCGGCCCCCGGGGAGCTGTTTTTT.

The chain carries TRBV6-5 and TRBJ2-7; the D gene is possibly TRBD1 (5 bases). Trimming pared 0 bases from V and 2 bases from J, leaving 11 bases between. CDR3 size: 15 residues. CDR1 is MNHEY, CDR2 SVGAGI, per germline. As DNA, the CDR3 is TGTGCCAGCAGTTACTCGGCAGGGTCCCCCTACGAGCAGTACTTC. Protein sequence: CASSYSAGSPYEQYF.

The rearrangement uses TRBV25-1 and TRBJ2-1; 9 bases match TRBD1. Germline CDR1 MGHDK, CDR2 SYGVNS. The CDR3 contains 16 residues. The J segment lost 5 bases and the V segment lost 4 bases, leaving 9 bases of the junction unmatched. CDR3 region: CASSASGTGRNNEQFF. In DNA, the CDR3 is TGTGCCAGCAGTGCCTCCGGGACAGGGAGAAACAATGAGCAGTTCTTC.

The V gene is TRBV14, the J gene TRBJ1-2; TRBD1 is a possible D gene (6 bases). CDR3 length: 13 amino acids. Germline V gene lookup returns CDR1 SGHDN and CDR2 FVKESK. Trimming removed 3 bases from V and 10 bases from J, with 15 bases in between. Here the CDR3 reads CASSQDRDNFYTF. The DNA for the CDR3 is TGTGCCAGCAGCCAGGACCGGGACAACTTCTACACCTTC.

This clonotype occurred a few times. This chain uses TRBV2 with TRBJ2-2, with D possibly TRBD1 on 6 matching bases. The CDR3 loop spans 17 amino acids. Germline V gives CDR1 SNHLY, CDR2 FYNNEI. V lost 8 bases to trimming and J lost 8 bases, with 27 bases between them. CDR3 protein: CASQDHRTVGLVGELFF. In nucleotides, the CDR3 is TGTGCCAGCCAGGATCACCGGACAGTCGGTCTCGTGGGGGAGCTGTTTTTT.

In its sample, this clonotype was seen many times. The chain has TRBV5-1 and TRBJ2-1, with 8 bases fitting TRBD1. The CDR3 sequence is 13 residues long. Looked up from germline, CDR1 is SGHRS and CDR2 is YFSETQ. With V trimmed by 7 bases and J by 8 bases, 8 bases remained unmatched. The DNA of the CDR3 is TGCGCCAGCGGAAACCAGGGGGCTGATGAGCAGTTCTTC. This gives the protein CASGNQGADEQFF.

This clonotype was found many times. The CDR3 DNA follows: TGTGCCACCGGCGGGCAGGGGTCGGTCACTGAAGCTTTCTTT. It specifies CATGGQGSVTEAFF. V gene TRBV5-4 combines with J gene TRBJ1-1; TRBD1 might be the D (6 bases). The CDR3 contains 14 residues. CDR1 and CDR2 from the germline V gene are SGHNT and YYREEE (reference sequence). V lost 9 bases, J lost 4 bases, and 19 bases lay in between.

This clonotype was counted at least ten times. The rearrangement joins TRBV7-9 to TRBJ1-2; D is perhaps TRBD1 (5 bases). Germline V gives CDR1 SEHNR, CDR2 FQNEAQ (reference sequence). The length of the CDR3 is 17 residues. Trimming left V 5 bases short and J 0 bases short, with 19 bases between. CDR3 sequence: CASSLGGATKANYGYTF. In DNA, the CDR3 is TGTGCCAGCAGCCTAGGCGGGGCGACTAAAGCTAACTATGGCTACACCTTC.

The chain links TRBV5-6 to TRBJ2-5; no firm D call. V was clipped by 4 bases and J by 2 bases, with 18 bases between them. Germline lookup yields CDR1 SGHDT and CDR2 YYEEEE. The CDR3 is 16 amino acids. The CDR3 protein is CASSPGPRIPQETQYF. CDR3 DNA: TGTGCCAGCAGCCCTGGACCCAGGATCCCACAAGAGACCCAGTACTTC.

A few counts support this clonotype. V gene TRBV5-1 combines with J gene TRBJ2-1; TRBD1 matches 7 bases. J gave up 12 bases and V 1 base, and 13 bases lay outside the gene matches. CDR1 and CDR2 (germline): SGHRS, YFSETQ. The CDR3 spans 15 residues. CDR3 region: CASSLIPGGGVGQFF. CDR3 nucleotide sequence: TGCGCCAGCAGCTTGATTCCAGGGGGTGGCGTTGGGCAGTTCTTC.

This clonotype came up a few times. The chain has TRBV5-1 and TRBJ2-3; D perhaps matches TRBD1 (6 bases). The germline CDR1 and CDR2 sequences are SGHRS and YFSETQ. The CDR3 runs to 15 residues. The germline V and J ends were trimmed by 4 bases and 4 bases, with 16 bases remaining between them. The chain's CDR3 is CASSQYLAGADTQYF. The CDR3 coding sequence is TGCGCCAGCAGCCAGTACCTGGCAGGGGCAGATACGCAGTATTTT. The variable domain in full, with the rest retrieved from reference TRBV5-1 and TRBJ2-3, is KAGVTQTPRYLIKTRGQQVTLSCSPISGHRSVSWYQQTPGQGLQFLFEYFSETQRNKGNFPGRFSGRQFSNSRSEMNVSTLELGDSALYLCASSQYLAGADTQYFGPGTRLTVL.

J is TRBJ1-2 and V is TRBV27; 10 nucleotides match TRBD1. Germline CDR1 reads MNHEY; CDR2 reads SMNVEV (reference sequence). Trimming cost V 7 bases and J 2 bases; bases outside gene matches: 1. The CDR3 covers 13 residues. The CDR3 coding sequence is TGTGCCAGCATGGGACAGGGGAACTATGGCTACACCTTC. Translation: CASMGQGNYGYTF.

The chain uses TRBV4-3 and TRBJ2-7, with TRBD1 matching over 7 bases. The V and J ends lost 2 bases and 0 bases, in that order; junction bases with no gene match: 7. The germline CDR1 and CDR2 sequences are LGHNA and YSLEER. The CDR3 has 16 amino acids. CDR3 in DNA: TGCGCCAGCAGCCAAAGCAGGGGGATCAGCTCCTACGAGCAGTACTTC. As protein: CASSQSRGISSYEQYF.